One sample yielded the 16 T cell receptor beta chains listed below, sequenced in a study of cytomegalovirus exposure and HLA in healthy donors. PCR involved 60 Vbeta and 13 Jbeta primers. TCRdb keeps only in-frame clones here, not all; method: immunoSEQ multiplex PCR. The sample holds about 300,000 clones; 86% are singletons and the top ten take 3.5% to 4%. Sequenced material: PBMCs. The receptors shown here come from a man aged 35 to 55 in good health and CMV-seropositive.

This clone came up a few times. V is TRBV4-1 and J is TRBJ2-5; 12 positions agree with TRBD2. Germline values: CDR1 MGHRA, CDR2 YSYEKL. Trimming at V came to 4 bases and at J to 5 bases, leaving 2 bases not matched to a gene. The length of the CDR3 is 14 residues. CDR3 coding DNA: TGCGCCAGCAGCCTCCTAGCGGGAGGGGAGACCCAGTACTTC. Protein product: CASSLLAGGETQYF.

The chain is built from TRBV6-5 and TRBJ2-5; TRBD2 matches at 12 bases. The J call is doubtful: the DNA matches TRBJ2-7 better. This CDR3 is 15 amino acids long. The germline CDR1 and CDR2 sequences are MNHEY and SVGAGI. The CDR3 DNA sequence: TGTGCCAGCAGTTACTCGACTAGCGGGAGATACGAGCAGTACTTC. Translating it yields CASSYSTSGRYEQYF.

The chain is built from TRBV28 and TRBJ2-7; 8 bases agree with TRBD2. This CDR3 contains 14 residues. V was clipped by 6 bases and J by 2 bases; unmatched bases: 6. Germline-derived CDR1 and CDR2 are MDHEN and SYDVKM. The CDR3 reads CASSPKGLAYEQYF. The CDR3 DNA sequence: TGTGCCAGCAGCCCCAAGGGACTAGCCTACGAGCAGTACTTC.

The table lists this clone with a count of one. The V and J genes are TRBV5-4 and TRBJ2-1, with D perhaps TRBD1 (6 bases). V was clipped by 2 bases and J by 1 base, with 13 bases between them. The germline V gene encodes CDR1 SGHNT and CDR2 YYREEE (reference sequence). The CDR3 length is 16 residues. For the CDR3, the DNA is TGTGCCAGCAGCTTCCGACAGGCCCCTTCCTACAATGAGCAGTTCTTC. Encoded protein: CASSFRQAPSYNEQFF.

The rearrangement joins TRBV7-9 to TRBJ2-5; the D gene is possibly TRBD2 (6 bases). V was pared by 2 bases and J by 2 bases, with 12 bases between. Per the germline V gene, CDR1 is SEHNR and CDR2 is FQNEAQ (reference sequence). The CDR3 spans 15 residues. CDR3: CASSLHGAGQETQYF. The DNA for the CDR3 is TGTGCCAGCAGCTTACACGGTGCGGGGCAAGAGACCCAGTACTTC.

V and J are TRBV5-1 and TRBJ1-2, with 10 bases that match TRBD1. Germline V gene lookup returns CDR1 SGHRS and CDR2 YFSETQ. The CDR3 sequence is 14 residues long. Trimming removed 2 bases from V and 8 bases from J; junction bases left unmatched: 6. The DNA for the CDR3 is TGCGCCAGCAGCTTAGACAGGGGGCGAAGCGGCTACACCTTC. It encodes CASSLDRGRSGYTF.

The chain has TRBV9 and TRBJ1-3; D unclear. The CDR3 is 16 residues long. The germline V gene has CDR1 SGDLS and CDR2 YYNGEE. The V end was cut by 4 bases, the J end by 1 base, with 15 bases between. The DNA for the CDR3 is TGTGCCAGCAGCCCTGGTCTGCGAGTTTCTGGAAACACCATATATTTT. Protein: CASSPGLRVSGNTIYF.

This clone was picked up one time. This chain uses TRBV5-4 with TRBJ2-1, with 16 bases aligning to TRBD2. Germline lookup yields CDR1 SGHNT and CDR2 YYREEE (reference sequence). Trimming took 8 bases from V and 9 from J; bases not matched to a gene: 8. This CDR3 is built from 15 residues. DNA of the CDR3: TGTGCCAGTAGCCCGGGACTAGCGGGAGGGGGTGAGCAGTTCTTC. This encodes CASSPGLAGGGEQFF.

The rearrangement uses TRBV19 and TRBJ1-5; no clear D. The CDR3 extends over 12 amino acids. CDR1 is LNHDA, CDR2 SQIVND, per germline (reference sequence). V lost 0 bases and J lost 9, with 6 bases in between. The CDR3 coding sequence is TGTGCCAGTAGTATAGAGCGAGGGCCCCAGCATTTT. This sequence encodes CASSIERGPQHF. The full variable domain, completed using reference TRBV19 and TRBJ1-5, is DGGITQSPKYLFRKEGQNVTLSCEQNLNHDAMYWYRQDPGQGLRLIYYSQIVNDFQKGDIAEGYSVSREKKESFPLTVTSAQKNPTAFYLCASSIERGPQHFGDGTRLSIL.

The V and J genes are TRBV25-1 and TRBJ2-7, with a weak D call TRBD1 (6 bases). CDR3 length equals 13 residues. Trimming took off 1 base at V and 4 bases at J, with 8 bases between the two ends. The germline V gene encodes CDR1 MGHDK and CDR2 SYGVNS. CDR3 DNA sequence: TGTGCCAGCAGTGAATTGGGGGCATACGAGCAGTACTTC. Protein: CASSELGAYEQYF.

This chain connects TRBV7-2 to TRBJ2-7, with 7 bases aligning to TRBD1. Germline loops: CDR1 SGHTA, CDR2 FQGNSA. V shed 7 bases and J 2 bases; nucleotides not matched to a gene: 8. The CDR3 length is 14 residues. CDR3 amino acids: CASTRGGRPYEQYF. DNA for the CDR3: TGTGCCAGCACCAGAGGGGGCAGGCCCTACGAGCAGTACTTC.

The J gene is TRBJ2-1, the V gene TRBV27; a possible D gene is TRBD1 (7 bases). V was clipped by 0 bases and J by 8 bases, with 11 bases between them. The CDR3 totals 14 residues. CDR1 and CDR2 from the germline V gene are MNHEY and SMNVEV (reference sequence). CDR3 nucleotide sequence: TGTGCCAGCAGTTTATCTTCCAGGGGGGATGAGCAGTTCTTC. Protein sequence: CASSLSSRGDEQFF.

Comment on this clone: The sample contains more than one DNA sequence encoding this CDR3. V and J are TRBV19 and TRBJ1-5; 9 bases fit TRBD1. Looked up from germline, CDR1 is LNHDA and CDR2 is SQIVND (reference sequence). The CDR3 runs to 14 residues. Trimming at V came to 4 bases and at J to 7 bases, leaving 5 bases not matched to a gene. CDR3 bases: TGTGCCAGTAGTACACAGGGGGCCGGGCAGCCCCAGCATTTT. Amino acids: CASSTQGAGQPQHF.

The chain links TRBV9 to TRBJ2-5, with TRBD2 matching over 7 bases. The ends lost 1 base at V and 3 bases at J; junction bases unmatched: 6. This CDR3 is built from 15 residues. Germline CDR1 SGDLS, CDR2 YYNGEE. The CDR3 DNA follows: TGTGCCAGCAGCGTATGGGCTAGCGGTAAAGAGACCCAGTACTTC. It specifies CASSVWASGKETQYF. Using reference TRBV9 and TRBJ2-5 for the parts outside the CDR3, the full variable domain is DSGVTQTPKHLITATGQRVTLRCSPRSGDLSVYWYQQSLDQGLQFLIQYYNGEERAKGNILERFSAQQFPDLHSELNLSSLELGDSALYFCASSVWASGKETQYFGPGTRLLVL.

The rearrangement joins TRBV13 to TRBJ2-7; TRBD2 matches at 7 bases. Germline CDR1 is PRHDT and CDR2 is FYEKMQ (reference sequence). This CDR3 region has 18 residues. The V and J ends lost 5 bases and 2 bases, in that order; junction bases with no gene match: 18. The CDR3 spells CASSPPGGSREITYEQYF. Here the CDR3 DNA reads TGTGCCAGCAGCCCCCCGGGGGGTTCGCGGGAGATAACCTACGAGCAGTACTTC.

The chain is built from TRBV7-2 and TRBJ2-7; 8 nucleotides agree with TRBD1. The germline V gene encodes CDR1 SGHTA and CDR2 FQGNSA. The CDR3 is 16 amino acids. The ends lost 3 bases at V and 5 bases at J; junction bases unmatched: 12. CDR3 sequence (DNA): TGTGCCAGCAGCTTCACCGGGACAGGTCTGGGGGACGAGCAGTACTTC. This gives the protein CASSFTGTGLGDEQYF.